This TCR beta chain derives from a study of CD8+CD57+ T cells in acquired aplastic anemia. Study-wide findings and caveats: CD8+ Simpson's diversity showed no significant patient-control difference.

In patients chosen for sequencing, flow cytometry had shown CD8+CD57+ cell expansion. J gave up 0 bases and V 5 bases, and 3 bases lay outside the gene matches. Germline loops: CDR1 SGHVS, CDR2 FQNEAQ. The CDR3 is 16 residues long. This clonotype was recorded many times. Its antigen is as yet unknown. TCR beta VDJ and CDR3 profiles were obtained from a genomic DNA template. TCRdb re-called the reads with MiXCR, one entry per CDR3 protein. Among about 250,000 distinct CDR3 sequences listed, approximately 50% were seen once. Sequenced material: sorted CD4+, CD8+, or CD8+CD57+ T cells (not recorded which) from PBMCs. The receptor was isolated from a human donor with aplastic anemia. The rearrangement uses TRBV7-8 and TRBJ2-3, with 12 bases matching TRBD2. CDR3 protein: CASSPLAGGSTDTQYF. As DNA, the CDR3 is TGTGCCAGCAGCCCCCTAGCGGGAGGGAGCACAGATACGCAGTATTTT.